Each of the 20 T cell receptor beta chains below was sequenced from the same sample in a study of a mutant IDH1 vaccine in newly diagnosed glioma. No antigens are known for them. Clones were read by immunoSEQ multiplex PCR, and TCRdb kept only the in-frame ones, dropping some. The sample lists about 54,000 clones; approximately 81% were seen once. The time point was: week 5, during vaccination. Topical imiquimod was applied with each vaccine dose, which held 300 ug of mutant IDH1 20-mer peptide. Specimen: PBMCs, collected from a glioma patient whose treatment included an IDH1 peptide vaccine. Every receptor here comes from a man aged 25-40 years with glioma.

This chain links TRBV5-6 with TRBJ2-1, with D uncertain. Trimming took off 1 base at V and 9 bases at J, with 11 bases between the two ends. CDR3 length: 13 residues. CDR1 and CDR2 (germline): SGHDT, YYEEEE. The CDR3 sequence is CASSLFPAGEQFF. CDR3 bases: TGTGCCAGCAGCTTGTTCCCCGCCGGTGAGCAGTTCTTC.

The CDR3 protein is CASSVSYRGDYEQYF. For the CDR3, the DNA is TGTGCCAGCAGCGTGAGCTACAGGGGGGACTACGAGCAGTACTTC. The chain carries TRBV9 and TRBJ2-7; 8 positions agree with TRBD1. Germline V CDR1 and CDR2: SGDLS, YYNGEE. V lost 2 bases to trimming and J lost 3 bases; unmatched junction nucleotides: 7. The CDR3 covers 15 residues.

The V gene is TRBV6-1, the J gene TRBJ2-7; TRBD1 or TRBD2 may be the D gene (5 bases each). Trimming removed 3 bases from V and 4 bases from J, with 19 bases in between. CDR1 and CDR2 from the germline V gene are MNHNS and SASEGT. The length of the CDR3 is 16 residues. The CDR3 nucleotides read TGTGCCAGCAGTGACACTACATCCGGGGCGCGGTACGAGCAGTACTTC. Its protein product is CASSDTTSGARYEQYF.

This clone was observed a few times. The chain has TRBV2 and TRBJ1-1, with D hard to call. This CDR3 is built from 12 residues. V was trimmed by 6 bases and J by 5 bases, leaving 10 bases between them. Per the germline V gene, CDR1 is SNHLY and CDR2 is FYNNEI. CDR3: CASRRPGTEAFF. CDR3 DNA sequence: TGTGCCAGCAGGAGACCGGGGACTGAAGCTTTCTTT.

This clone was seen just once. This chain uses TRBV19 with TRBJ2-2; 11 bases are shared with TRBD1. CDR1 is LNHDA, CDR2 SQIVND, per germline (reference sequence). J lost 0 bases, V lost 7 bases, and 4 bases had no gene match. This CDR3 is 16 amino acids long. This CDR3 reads CASKRDRGTNTGELFF. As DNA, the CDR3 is TGTGCCAGTAAAAGGGACAGGGGGACGAACACCGGGGAGCTGTTTTTT.

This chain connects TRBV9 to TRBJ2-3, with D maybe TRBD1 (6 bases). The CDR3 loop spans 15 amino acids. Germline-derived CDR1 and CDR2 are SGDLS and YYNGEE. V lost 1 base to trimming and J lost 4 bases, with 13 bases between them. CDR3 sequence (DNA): TGTGCCAGCAGCGTAAGGGGGAAGCTGGCAGATACGCAGTATTTT. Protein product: CASSVRGKLADTQYF.

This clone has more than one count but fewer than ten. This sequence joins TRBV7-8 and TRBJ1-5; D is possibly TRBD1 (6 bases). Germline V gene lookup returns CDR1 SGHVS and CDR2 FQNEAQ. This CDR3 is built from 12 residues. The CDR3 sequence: CATGGRNQPQHF. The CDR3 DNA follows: TGTGCTACGGGGGGCCGCAATCAGCCCCAGCATTTT.

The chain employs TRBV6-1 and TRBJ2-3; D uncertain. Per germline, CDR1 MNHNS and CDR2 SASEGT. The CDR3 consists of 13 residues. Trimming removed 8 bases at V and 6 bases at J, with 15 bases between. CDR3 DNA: TGTGCCAGCCGGCAACCACAGTTCGATACGCAGTATTTT. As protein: CASRQPQFDTQYF.

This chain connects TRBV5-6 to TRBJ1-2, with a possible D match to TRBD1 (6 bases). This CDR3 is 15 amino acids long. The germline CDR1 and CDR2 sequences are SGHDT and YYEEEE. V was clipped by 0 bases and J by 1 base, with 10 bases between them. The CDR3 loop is CASSLGRGVNYGYTF. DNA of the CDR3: TGTGCCAGCAGCTTGGGCAGGGGAGTTAACTATGGCTACACCTTC.

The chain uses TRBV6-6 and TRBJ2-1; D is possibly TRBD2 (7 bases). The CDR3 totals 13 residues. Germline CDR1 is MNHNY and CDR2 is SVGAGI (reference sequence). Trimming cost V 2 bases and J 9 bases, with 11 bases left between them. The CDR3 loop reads CASSYARGGEQFF. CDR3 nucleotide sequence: TGTGCCAGCAGTTACGCTAGGGGGGGTGAGCAGTTCTTC.

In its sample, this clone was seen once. CDR3: CASSASGTGGMNEQFF. The CDR3 DNA reads TGTGCCAGCAGCGCGTCCGGGACAGGGGGTATGAATGAGCAGTTCTTC. The chain links TRBV7-2 to TRBJ2-1; 11 bases agree with TRBD1. J gave up 7 bases and V 5 bases, and 10 bases lay outside the gene matches. Germline CDR1 reads SGHTA; CDR2 reads FQGNSA. The CDR3 spans 16 residues.

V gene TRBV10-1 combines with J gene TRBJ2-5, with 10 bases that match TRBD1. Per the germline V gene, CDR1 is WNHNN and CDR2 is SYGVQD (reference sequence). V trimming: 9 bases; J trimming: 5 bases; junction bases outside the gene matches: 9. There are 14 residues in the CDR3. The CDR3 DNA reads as TGCGCCAGTTCCACGGGACAGGGGACGGAGACCCAGTACTTC. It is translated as CASSTGQGTETQYF.

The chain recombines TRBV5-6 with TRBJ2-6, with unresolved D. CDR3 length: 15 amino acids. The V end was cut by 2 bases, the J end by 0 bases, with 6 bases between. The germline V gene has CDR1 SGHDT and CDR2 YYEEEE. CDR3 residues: CASSLYSSGANVLTF. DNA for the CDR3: TGTGCCAGCAGCTTATATAGCTCTGGGGCCAACGTCCTGACTTTC.

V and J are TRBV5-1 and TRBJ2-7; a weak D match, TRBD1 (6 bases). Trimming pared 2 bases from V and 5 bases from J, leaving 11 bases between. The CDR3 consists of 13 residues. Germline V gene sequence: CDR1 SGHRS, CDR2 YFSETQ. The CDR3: CASSLEQGNEQYF. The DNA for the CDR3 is TGCGCCAGCAGCTTAGAGCAGGGGAACGAGCAGTACTTC.

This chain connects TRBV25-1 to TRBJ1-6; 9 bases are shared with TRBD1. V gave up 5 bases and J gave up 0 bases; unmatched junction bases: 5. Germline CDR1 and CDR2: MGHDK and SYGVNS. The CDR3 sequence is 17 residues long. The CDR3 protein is CASSPGQGRSYNSPLHF. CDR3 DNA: TGTGCCAGCAGTCCGGGACAGGGCCGCTCCTATAATTCACCCCTCCACTTT.

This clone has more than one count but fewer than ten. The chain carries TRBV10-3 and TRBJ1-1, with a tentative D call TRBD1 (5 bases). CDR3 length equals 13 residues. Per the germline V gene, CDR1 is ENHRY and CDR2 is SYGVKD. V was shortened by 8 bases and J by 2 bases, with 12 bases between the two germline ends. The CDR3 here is CAIRGYPNTEAFF. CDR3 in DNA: TGTGCCATCCGGGGGTACCCAAACACTGAAGCTTTCTTT.

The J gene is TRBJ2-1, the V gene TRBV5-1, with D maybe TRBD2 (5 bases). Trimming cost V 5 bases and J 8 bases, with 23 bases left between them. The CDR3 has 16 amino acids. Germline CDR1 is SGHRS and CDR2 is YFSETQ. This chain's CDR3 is CASRTLLRVVCDEQFF. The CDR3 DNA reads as TGCGCCAGCAGGACTTTATTGAGGGTAGTTTGTGATGAGCAGTTCTTC. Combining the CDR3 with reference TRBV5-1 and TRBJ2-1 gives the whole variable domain KAGVTQTPRYLIKTRGQQVTLSCSPISGHRSVSWYQQTPGQGLQFLFEYFSETQRNKGNFPGRFSGRQFSNSRSEMNVSTLELGDSALYLCASRTLLRVVCDEQFFGPGTRLTVL.

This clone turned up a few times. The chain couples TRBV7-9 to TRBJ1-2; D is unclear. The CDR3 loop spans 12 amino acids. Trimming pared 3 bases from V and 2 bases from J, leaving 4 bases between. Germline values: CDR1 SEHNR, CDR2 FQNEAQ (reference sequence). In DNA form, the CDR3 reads TGTGCCAGCAGCTTTCCCAACTATGGCTACACCTTC. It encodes CASSFPNYGYTF.

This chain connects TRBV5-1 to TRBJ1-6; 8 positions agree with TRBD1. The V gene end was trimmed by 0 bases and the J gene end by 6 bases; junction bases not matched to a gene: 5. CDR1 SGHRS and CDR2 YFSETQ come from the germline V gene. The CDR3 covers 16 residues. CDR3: CASSLAIGQGNSPLHF. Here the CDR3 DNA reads TGCGCCAGCAGCTTGGCTATTGGACAGGGTAATTCACCCCTCCACTTT.

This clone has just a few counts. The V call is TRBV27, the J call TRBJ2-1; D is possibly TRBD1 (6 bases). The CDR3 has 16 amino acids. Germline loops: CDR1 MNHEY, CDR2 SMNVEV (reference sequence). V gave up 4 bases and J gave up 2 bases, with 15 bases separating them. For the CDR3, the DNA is TGTGCCAGCAGTTCATCGATGTGGACAGCCTACAATGAGCAGTTCTTC. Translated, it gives CASSSSMWTAYNEQFF.